Presented here are 9 T cell receptor beta chains from one specimen sequenced in a study of a mutant IDH1 vaccine in newly diagnosed glioma (dated by TCRdb to the early 2020s). The sample's time point, from its label and the paper: baseline, week 1 (first vaccination visit). Interpreted using the paper, the treatment or condition label stands for: pre-vaccination baseline after standard-of-care therapy. The receptor library was made with the immunoSEQ multiplex PCR assay. Held by TCRdb, this immuneACCESS table contains in-frame sequences only and omits some clones. Under half of the omission traces to an unresolved V gene where checked; the cause of the rest is unknown. This sample has roughly 70,000 clones in its table, and around four fifths of those were observed once. The ten largest clones add up to 4.6% of the sample. The sequences come from peripheral blood mononuclear cells (PBMCs), collected from a glioma patient treated with radiotherapy, temozolomide or both. The receptors derive from a woman younger than 35 with glioma. Some clones in this sample may be carry-over from other donors' samples.

The count of this clone is one. The V call is TRBV29-1, the J call TRBJ2-7; D not certain. Trimming left V 5 bases short and J 0 bases short, with 5 bases between. Germline CDR1 is SQVTM and CDR2 is ANQGSEA. This CDR3 has 11 residues. The CDR3 region has the DNA TGCAGCGTTCGGCTCTCCTACGAGCAGTACTTC. Translating it yields CSVRLSYEQYF.

The chain has TRBV28 and TRBJ1-2, with D unclear. The V gene lost 2 bases and the J gene lost 4 bases, with 14 bases spanning the gap. The germline CDR1 and CDR2 sequences are MDHEN and SYDVKM. The CDR3 loop spans 15 amino acids. The CDR3 DNA sequence: TGTGCCAGCAGTTTAGGTCTGACCCCTGGCTATGGCTACACCTTC. This gives the protein CASSLGLTPGYGYTF.

J is TRBJ2-7 and V is TRBV18; unclear D gene. The CDR3 sequence is 14 residues long. Germline-derived CDR1 and CDR2 are KGHSH and LQKENI. V shed 0 bases and J shed 7 bases, with 13 bases lying between them. In DNA, the CDR3 is TGTGCCAGCTCACCACCGGCAAGCCCTTGGGAGCAGTACTTC. As protein: CASSPPASPWEQYF.

The chain recombines TRBV13 with TRBJ2-2; D ambiguous. Trimming took 8 bases from V and 5 from J, leaving 6 bases between them. Looked up from germline, CDR1 is PRHDT and CDR2 is FYEKMQ (reference sequence). This CDR3 is 11 amino acids long. The DNA for the CDR3 is TGTGCCAGCTGGGGAACCGGGGAGCTGTTTTTT. It is translated as CASWGTGELFF.

The genes are TRBV7-9 and TRBJ2-3; 10 bases map to TRBD2. V lost 4 bases, J lost 6 bases, and 7 bases stayed unmatched. This CDR3 spans 15 amino acids. Germline CDR1 and CDR2: SEHNR and FQNEAQ (reference sequence). The CDR3 DNA reads as TGTGCCAGCAGCTCCTTCACTAGCGGGAAGGATACGCAGTATTTT. Translating gives CASSSFTSGKDTQYF.

The rearrangement joins TRBV27 to TRBJ1-1; D is ambiguous. The CDR3 has 13 residues. The V end lost 3 bases, the J end lost 4 bases, and 9 bases lay between the germline ends. The germline gives CDR1 MNHEY, CDR2 SMNVEV (reference sequence). DNA for the CDR3: TGTGCCAGCAGTTTGGGGTCCTCCACTGAAGCTTTCTTT. Residues: CASSLGSSTEAFF.

The V call is TRBV6-5, the J call TRBJ1-1; TRBD1 aligns across 7 bases. The CDR3 sequence is 14 residues long. Germline values: CDR1 MNHEY, CDR2 SVGAGI. With V trimmed by 4 bases and J by 2 bases, 4 bases remained unmatched. CDR3 residues: CASSSDRVNTEAFF. CDR3 sequence (DNA): TGTGCCAGCAGTTCCGACAGGGTTAACACTGAAGCTTTCTTT.

This chain connects TRBV5-5 to TRBJ2-1; the D is unclear. CDR1 and CDR2 from the germline V gene are SGHKS and YYEKEE (reference sequence). V lost 3 bases and J 9 bases, leaving 10 bases between the germline ends. This CDR3 is 12 amino acids long. The CDR3: CASSSGWAEQFF. DNA for the CDR3: TGTGCCAGCAGCTCTGGGTGGGCTGAGCAGTTCTTC.

V and J are TRBV30 and TRBJ1-3; 7 bases agree with TRBD1. The V gene end was trimmed by 1 base and the J gene end by 2 bases; junction bases not matched to a gene: 5. This CDR3 is 15 amino acids long. Germline-derived CDR1 and CDR2 are GTSNPN and SVGIG (reference sequence). The DNA of the CDR3 is TGTGCCTGGAGTGCCACGCAGGGGGCTGGAAACACCATATATTTT. Its translation is CAWSATQGAGNTIYF. The complete variable domain, with remaining parts taken from reference TRBV30 and TRBJ1-3, reads SQTIHQWPATLVQPVGSPLSLECTVEGTSNPNLYWYRQAAGRGLQLLFYSVGIGQISSEVPQNLSASRPQDRQFILSSKKLLLSDSGFYLCAWSATQGAGNTIYFGEGSWLTVV.